Presented here are 13 T cell receptor beta chains from one specimen sequenced in a study of T cells expressing NK-cell markers. TCRdb re-called the 5' RACE reads and gives one entry per CDR3 protein, without DNA. Its table lists more than 250,000 distinct CDR3 sequences. Sequencing was performed on blood T cells: a sorted CD56 or NKG2C T cell subset, CD4+ or CD8+ T cells, or bulk PBMC T cells (not recorded which). The receptors derive from a man younger than 35 in good health.

This sequence joins TRBV12-3 or TRBV12-4 and TRBJ2-5; no DNA is available, so the TRBD1 call from TCRdb remains unchecked. This CDR3 has 14 residues. The CDR3 sequence: CASSLGQGVLTQYF.

The chain has TRBV18 and TRBJ1-1. The CDR3 consists of 16 residues. CDR1 is KGHSH, CDR2 LQKENI, per germline. CDR3 region: CASSPQGAGMNTEAFF. Full variable domain (missing parts from reference TRBV18 and TRBJ1-1): NAGVMQNPRHLVRRRGQEARLRCSPMKGHSHVYWYRQLPEEGLKFMVYLQKENIIDESGMPKERFSAEFPKEGPSILRIQQVVRGDSAAYFCASSPQGAGMNTEAFFGQGTRLTVV.

The V and J genes are TRBV20-1 and TRBJ2-5; TCRdb calls TRBD2, which cannot be checked without DNA. The germline V gene encodes CDR1 DFQATT and CDR2 SNEGSKA (reference sequence). The CDR3 loop spans 15 amino acids. The CDR3 here is CSAAPGTSGQETQYF.

The J gene is TRBJ2-2, the V gene TRBV10-3. Germline loops: CDR1 ENHRY, CDR2 SYGVKD. The CDR3 is 16 amino acids. This CDR3 is CAISEVVGANTGELFF.

This sequence joins TRBV9 and TRBJ2-3; TCRdb's D gene call, TRBD2, goes unchecked for lack of DNA. The CDR3 contains 16 residues. The germline V gene has CDR1 SGDLS and CDR2 YYNGEE. The CDR3 loop is CASSGGLAGVADTQYF.

The CDR3: CAISSGGPTEAFF. This chain uses TRBV10-3 with TRBJ1-1; TCRdb's D call, TRBD1, is unchecked because there is no DNA. The CDR3 contains 13 residues. Germline V gives CDR1 ENHRY, CDR2 SYGVKD.

The chain is built from TRBV7-2 and TRBJ2-3; TCRdb picks TRBD2, but there is no DNA to check that call. There are 21 residues in the CDR3. Germline V gene data show CDR1 as SGHTA and CDR2 as FQGNSA. The CDR3 reads CASSFSRTSGRAGLGTDTQYF.

V usage is TRBV20-1 and J usage is TRBJ2-7; TCRdb designates TRBD1, a call that cannot be tested without DNA. CDR3 length: 13 residues. The germline V gene encodes CDR1 DFQATT and CDR2 SNEGSKA (reference sequence). The CDR3 sequence: CSARDRGPYEQYF.

This chain connects TRBV30 to TRBJ2-1; the D call from TCRdb, TRBD1, cannot be confirmed without DNA. Germline loops: CDR1 GTSNPN, CDR2 SVGIG (reference sequence). The CDR3 is 14 amino acids. The CDR3 protein is CAWGQLSSYNEQFF.

The CDR3 protein is CASSFGGNSNQPQHF. V usage is TRBV12-3 or TRBV12-4 and J usage is TRBJ1-5. CDR3 length: 15 amino acids.

This CDR3 is CAWSARLGQETQYF. This chain joins TRBV30 and TRBJ2-5. The CDR3 is 14 amino acids. Germline V CDR1 and CDR2: GTSNPN, SVGIG (reference sequence).

The chain is built from TRBV18 and TRBJ2-1; TCRdb's assignment of TRBD2 cannot be checked, as there is no DNA. The CDR3 consists of 12 residues. Germline V gives CDR1 KGHSH, CDR2 LQKENI. CDR3 loop: CASSFAGNEQFF.

This sequence joins TRBV7-3 and TRBJ2-4; TCRdb lists TRBD1, though no DNA is available to test this call. CDR1 is SGHTA, CDR2 FQGTGA, per germline. There are 15 residues in the CDR3. The CDR3 region is CASSPHGGGENIQYF. Variable domain in full (rest from reference TRBV7-3 and TRBJ2-4): GAGVSQTPSNKVTEKGKYVELRCDPISGHTALYWYRQSLGQGPEFLIYFQGTGAADDSGLPNDRFFAVRPEGSVSTLKIQRTERGDSAVYLCASSPHGGGENIQYFGAGTRLSVL.